The subject of this entry is one T cell receptor (beta chain). These data come from a study of control samples from healthy donors and cancer patients. Germline V gene lookup returns CDR1 MNHEY and CDR2 SVGAGI. The CDR3 consists of 15 residues. Trimming took off 6 bases at V and 1 base at J, with 15 bases between the two ends. Here immunoSEQ multiplex PCR was the method, and the copy in TCRdb shows in-frame clones only, minus some. There are around 94,000 clones in the sample; roughly 94% occur only once, and 2.5% lies in the top ten. Sequences were obtained from blood. J is TRBJ1-1 and V is TRBV6-5; D ambiguous. This sequence originates from a woman aged 18-35 years in good health. The CDR3, as DNA: TGTGCCAGCAGACCCATACAGAGCCAGAACACTGAAGCTTTCTTT. Residues: CASRPIQSQNTEAFF.